Following are 10 T cell receptor beta chains from one sample sequenced in a study of OX40 agonist ivuxolimab in advanced cancers. TCRdb keeps only in-frame clones here, not all; method: immunoSEQ multiplex PCR. This sample has roughly 120,000 clones, with 85% to 95% found just once. This specimen consisted of CD4+ or CD8+ T cells sorted from blood, obtained in a trial of the OX40 agonist ivuxolimab. These receptors all stem from an adult with an advanced solid tumor such as melanoma, head and neck, liver or kidney cancer.

V gene TRBV6-5 combines with J gene TRBJ1-2; D gene uncertain. Germline lookup yields CDR1 MNHEY and CDR2 SVGAGI. This CDR3 spans 13 amino acids. V was trimmed by 7 bases and J by 2 bases, leaving 11 bases between them. CDR3 region: CASTPDGNYGYTF. The CDR3 region has the DNA TGTGCCAGCACCCCTGACGGAAACTATGGCTACACCTTC.

This sequence joins TRBV5-1 and TRBJ2-3, with D unclear. Germline lookup yields CDR1 SGHRS and CDR2 YFSETQ. V lost 0 bases and J lost 0, with 8 bases in between. The length of the CDR3 is 15 residues. CDR3 in amino acids: CASSLGVSSTDTQYF. CDR3 bases: TGCGCCAGCAGCTTGGGGGTATCAAGCACAGATACGCAGTATTTT.

The chain links TRBV10-3 to TRBJ2-2; possible D gene TRBD1, 6 bases. V lost 4 bases and J lost 0, with 12 bases in between. From germline, CDR1 is ENHRY and CDR2 SYGVKD. This CDR3 is built from 16 residues. CDR3 region: CAISAVGTPNTGELFF. The CDR3 DNA sequence: TGTGCCATCAGTGCGGTGGGGACACCGAACACCGGGGAGCTGTTTTTT.

This clone was observed once. V usage is TRBV29-1 and J usage is TRBJ2-1; 13 bases fit TRBD2. CDR3 length equals 13 residues. The V and J ends lost 5 bases and 6 bases, in that order; junction bases with no gene match: 1. Looked up from germline, CDR1 is SQVTM and CDR2 is ANQGSEA. The CDR3 here is CSVRLAGGNEQFF. DNA for the CDR3: TGCAGCGTTAGACTAGCGGGAGGCAATGAGCAGTTCTTC.

The V and J genes are TRBV30 and TRBJ2-7; D is ambiguous. From germline, CDR1 is GTSNPN and CDR2 SVGIG (reference sequence). The CDR3 loop spans 12 amino acids. V lost 4 bases to trimming and J lost 2 bases, with 9 bases between them. The CDR3 here is CAWNLDAYEQYF. DNA for the CDR3: TGTGCCTGGAACCTAGATGCCTACGAGCAGTACTTC. The variable domain in full, completed from reference TRBV30 and TRBJ2-7, reads SQTIHQWPATLVQPVGSPLSLECTVEGTSNPNLYWYRQAAGRGLQLLFYSVGIGQISSEVPQNLSASRPQDRQFILSSKKLLLSDSGFYLCAWNLDAYEQYFGPGTRLTVT.

The J gene is TRBJ1-2, the V gene TRBV5-6; TRBD1 matches 8 bases. This CDR3 contains 16 residues. Germline loops: CDR1 SGHDT, CDR2 YYEEEE. J gave up 8 bases and V 4 bases, and 16 bases lay outside the gene matches. The CDR3 DNA follows: TGTGCCAGCAGCCTGGGGTCGGGACAGGCCTCGGGGGGCTACACCTTC. It specifies CASSLGSGQASGGYTF.

The chain joins TRBV29-1 to TRBJ1-2; D possibly corresponds to TRBD1 (5 bases). The CDR3 consists of 14 residues. Germline-derived CDR1 and CDR2 are SQVTM and ANQGSEA. Trimming took 4 bases from V and 7 from J, leaving 19 bases between them. The CDR3 spells CSVVVQGYVGGYTF. CDR3 coding DNA: TGCAGCGTTGTAGTTCAGGGATATGTGGGTGGCTACACCTTC.

This CDR3 is CASSDYRTGQETQYF. The CDR3 coding sequence is TGTGCCAGCAGTGATTACCGGACAGGCCAAGAGACCCAGTACTTC. V is TRBV6-1 and J is TRBJ2-5; 7 bases are shared with TRBD1. Trimming removed 3 bases from V and 1 base from J; junction bases left unmatched: 5. Germline V lookup: CDR1 MNHNS, CDR2 SASEGT. The CDR3 covers 15 residues.

This chain links TRBV11-3 with TRBJ2-5; the match to TRBD2 covers 14 bases. Germline-derived CDR1 and CDR2 are SGHNT and YENEEA. Trimming cost V 1 base and J 11 bases; bases outside gene matches: 15. This CDR3 region has 18 residues. The CDR3 is CASSLGGLAGEVLWEQYF. The CDR3 DNA reads as TGTGCCAGCAGCTTAGGGGGACTAGCGGGAGAAGTGCTATGGGAGCAGTACTTC.

This chain links TRBV9 with TRBJ2-3, with 10 bases matching TRBD2. Germline V gene lookup returns CDR1 SGDLS and CDR2 YYNGEE. The CDR3 loop spans 16 amino acids. V lost 1 base, J lost 3 bases, and 5 bases stayed unmatched. This CDR3 reads CASSVMKLAGTDTQYF. DNA of the CDR3: TGTGCCAGCAGCGTAATGAAACTAGCGGGAACAGATACGCAGTATTTT.